Listed below are T cell receptor beta chains from one sample, sequenced in a study of T cell responses to AZD1222 COVID-19 vaccine. Clones were read by immunoSEQ multiplex PCR, and TCRdb kept only the in-frame ones, dropping some. The sample contains about 120,000 clones, 75% to 95% of which appear only once. The material was peripheral blood, obtained on day 0 of AZD1222 vaccination. The receptors stem from an adult in good health. The CDR3 runs from the conserved cysteine through the conserved F or W. A D gene is named only where the DNA matches it firmly. A clone size is listed for some rows: how often the clone was seen (once, few, many), or a class if it is expanded.

d_gene	abundance	j_gene	v_gene	CDR3aa	CDR3nt
-	-	TRBJ1-2	TRBV12-5	CASGVRGGYTF	TGTGCTAGTGGTGTCCGAGGGGGCTACACCTTC
-	-	TRBJ1-5	TRBV2	CASSDQGSNQPQHF	TGTGCCAGCAGTGACCAGGGGAGCAATCAGCCCCAGCATTTT
-	-	TRBJ2-7	TRBV30	CAWSAGRDYEQYF	TGTGCCTGGAGTGCCGGCCGGGACTACGAGCAGTACTTC
-	-	TRBJ2-7	TRBV6-5	CASRLGLAESYEQYF	TGTGCCAGCAGGCTGGGATTGGCAGAATCCTACGAGCAGTACTTC
-	-	TRBJ2-7	TRBV29-1	CSVDGRGGYEQYF	TGCAGCGTTGACGGCAGGGGAGGTTACGAGCAGTACTTC
-	-	TRBJ2-2	TRBV6-5	CASQGTAGELFF	TGTGCCAGCCAGGGGACGGCCGGGGAGCTGTTTTTT
-	-	TRBJ1-2	TRBV15	CATRGGDYGYTF	TGTGCCACCAGAGGGGGGGACTATGGCTACACCTTC
-	-	TRBJ1-6	TRBV7-2	CASSLGPLNYSPLHF	TGTGCCAGCAGCTTAGGGCCACTGAACTATTCACCCCTCCACTTT
-	-	TRBJ1-4	TRBV7-8	CASRSATNEKLFF	TGTGCCAGCCGGAGTGCAACTAATGAAAAACTGTTTTTT
TRBD1	-	TRBJ1-4	TRBV6-2/TRBV6-3	CASTPGQWDEKLFF	TGTGCCAGCACCCCGGGACAGTGGGACGAAAAACTGTTTTTT
-	-	TRBJ1-2	TRBV28	CASSLWPQGTYGYTF	TGTGCCAGCAGTTTATGGCCCCAGGGGACCTATGGCTACACCTTC
TRBD2	-	TRBJ2-7	TRBV12-3/TRBV12-4	CASRGTSFSEQYF	TGTGCCAGCAGGGGGACTAGTTTCTCCGAGCAGTACTTC
-	-	TRBJ1-1	TRBV5-1	CASSLESDTEAFF	TGCGCCAGCAGCTTGGAATCGGACACTGAAGCTTTCTTT
-	-	TRBJ1-4	TRBV25-1	CASRGGDEKLFF	TGTGCCAGCAGAGGAGGCGATGAAAAACTGTTTTTT
-	-	TRBJ1-2	TRBV30	CASYAGGRAAF	TGTGCCTCCTATGCCGGGGGCCGGGCCGCCTTC
-	-	TRBJ2-7	TRBV7-8	CASSSRRWEPIYEQYF	TGTGCCAGCAGCTCCCGCAGGTGGGAGCCTATCTACGAGCAGTACTTC
-	-	TRBJ1-2	TRBV29-1	CSVEAGGKSLGYGYTF	TGCAGCGTTGAAGCGGGGGGAAAGTCCCTTGGGTATGGCTACACCTTC
-	few	TRBJ1-1	TRBV14	CASSQVSGRTEAFF	TGTGCCAGCAGCCAAGTGTCCGGGAGGACTGAAGCTTTCTTT
TRBD1	-	TRBJ1-3	TRBV2	CASRQQGTSGNTIYF	TGTGCCAGCAGACAACAGGGGACCTCTGGAAACACCATATATTTT
-	-	TRBJ2-4	TRBV5-5	CASSLDEIGNIQYF	TGTGCCAGCAGCCTAGACGAGATAGGGAACATTCAGTACTTC
-	-	TRBJ1-4	TRBV5-1	CASSLALAGNEKLFF	TGCGCCAGCAGCTTGGCCTTAGCCGGGAATGAAAAACTGTTTTTT
-	-	TRBJ2-7	TRBV19	CASSPWRSSYEQYF	TGTGCCAGTAGCCCGTGGAGGTCCTCCTACGAGCAGTACTTC
TRBD2	-	TRBJ2-1	TRBV2	CASSAGTSGSYNEQFF	TGTGCCAGCAGTGCCGGGACTAGCGGATCCTACAATGAGCAGTTCTTC
-	-	TRBJ1-6	TRBV28	CASSIPAGFDLHF	TGTGCCAGCAGTATCCCCGCGGGCTTTGACCTCCACTTT
TRBD2	-	TRBJ2-1	TRBV2	CASSEVGTKSYNEQFF	TGTGCCAGCAGTGAGGTCGGGACTAAGAGCTACAATGAGCAGTTCTTC
-	-	TRBJ1-5	TRBV6-6	CASSYRDTAQHF	TGTGCCAGCAGTTACAGGGATACAGCCCAGCATTTT
-	-	TRBJ1-3	TRBV30	CAWALSGNTIYF	TGTGCCTGGGCCCTCTCTGGAAACACCATATATTTT
-	-	TRBJ1-2	TRBV29-1	CSVEYNGYTF	TGCAGCGTTGAATACAATGGCTACACCTTC
TRBD1	-	TRBJ1-1	TRBV9	CASSAKTGRAEAFF	TGTGCCAGCAGCGCAAAGACAGGGCGGGCTGAAGCTTTCTTT
-	-	TRBJ2-7	TRBV6-6	CASTTEGSSYEQYF	TGTGCCAGCACCACGGAAGGCAGCTCCTACGAGCAGTACTTC
-	-	TRBJ2-3	TRBV7-3	CASSSRGGPSTDTQYF	TGTGCCAGCAGCTCCAGAGGTGGACCTAGCACAGATACGCAGTATTTT
TRBD1	-	TRBJ1-1	TRBV6-5	CASRRTGGTEAFF	TGTGCCAGCAGGCGGACAGGGGGTACTGAAGCTTTCTTT
-	-	TRBJ1-4	TRBV5-8	CASSIRILNEKLFF	TGTGCCAGCAGCATCAGAATCCTTAATGAAAAACTGTTTTTT
-	-	TRBJ1-5	TRBV7-6	CASSLAEGGAGPGQPQHF	TGTGCCAGCAGCTTAGCAGAGGGAGGGGCAGGCCCAGGGCAGCCCCAGCATTTT
-	-	TRBJ1-5	TRBV23-1	CASGLKEVYNQPQHF	TGCGCCAGCGGCCTTAAGGAGGTTTACAATCAGCCCCAGCATTTT
-	-	TRBJ1-5	TRBV30	CAWSDGTPQPQHF	TGTGCCTGGAGTGACGGGACTCCTCAGCCCCAGCATTTT
-	-	TRBJ1-2	TRBV6-5	CASSYLSIGYGYTF	TGTGCCAGCAGTTACCTGTCCATCGGCTATGGCTACACCTTC
TRBD2	-	TRBJ2-7	TRBV14	CASSPTFSGRPADYEQYF	TGTGCCAGCAGCCCCACTTTTAGCGGGAGGCCAGCGGACTACGAGCAGTACTTC
-	once	TRBJ1-5	TRBV2	CASSLPPLGQLNQPQHF	TGTGCCAGCAGTCTTCCTCCCCTCGGGCAGCTCAATCAGCCCCAGCATTTT
-	once	TRBJ2-1	TRBV5-1	CASSPGDWGGGRDEQFF	TGCGCCAGCAGCCCCGGGGATTGGGGCGGAGGTCGAGATGAGCAGTTCTTC
-	-	TRBJ1-2	TRBV29-1	CSVEEPSRDGYTF	TGCAGCGTTGAAGAACCTAGTCGTGATGGCTACACCTTC
-	-	TRBJ2-7	TRBV29-1	CSVGGNEQYF	TGCAGCGTTGGGGGAAACGAGCAGTACTTC
-	-	TRBJ1-3	TRBV6-5	CASNTMSSGNTIYF	TGTGCCAGCAACACCATGAGCTCTGGAAACACCATATATTTT
-	-	TRBJ1-2	TRBV7-3	CASSLVASDKRANYGYTF	TGTGCCAGCAGCTTAGTCGCTAGTGATAAGAGAGCTAACTATGGCTACACCTTC
-	-	TRBJ2-1	TRBV19	CASSIDHRLTNEQFF	TGTGCCAGTAGTATAGATCACAGGCTTACGAATGAGCAGTTCTTC
TRBD1	-	TRBJ2-3	TRBV27	CASSPGDRGIDTQYF	TGTGCCAGCAGCCCGGGGGACAGGGGCATAGATACGCAGTATTTT
-	-	TRBJ1-1	TRBV19	CASSIDSVGMNTEAFF	TGTGCCAGTAGTATAGATAGCGTGGGGATGAACACTGAAGCTTTCTTT
-	-	TRBJ1-2	TRBV5-1	CASSLDQRYGYTF	TGCGCCAGCAGCTTGGATCAGAGATATGGCTACACCTTC
-	-	TRBJ1-4	TRBV29-1	CSVDRQEPNEKLFF	TGCAGCGTTGACCGACAGGAACCTAATGAAAAACTGTTTTTT
-	-	TRBJ1-2	TRBV13	CASSYRFGGYTF	TGTGCCAGCAGCTACCGCTTCGGCGGCTACACCTTC
-	-	TRBJ2-2	TRBV19	CASSIAGATGELFF	TGTGCCAGTAGTATTGCGGGGGCCACCGGGGAGCTGTTTTTT
TRBD2	once	TRBJ2-7	TRBV28	CASSLALWAGGLYEQYF	TGTGCCAGCAGTTTAGCCCTCTGGGCGGGAGGTCTATACGAGCAGTACTTC
TRBD1	-	TRBJ1-6	TRBV6-1	CASSEGQGASPLHF	TGTGCCAGCAGTGAGGGACAGGGGGCTTCACCCCTCCACTTT
TRBD1	once	TRBJ2-1	TRBV5-4	CASSPPDRGYNEQFF	TGTGCCAGCAGCCCCCCCGACAGGGGGTACAATGAGCAGTTCTTC
TRBD1	-	TRBJ2-3	TRBV7-3	CASSLGSPSGGYLDTQYF	TGTGCCAGCAGCTTAGGCTCACCATCAGGGGGCTATTTGGATACGCAGTATTTT
-	-	TRBJ2-3	TRBV3-1/TRBV3-2	CASSSLGLKGTDTQYF	TGTGCCAGCAGCTCACTTGGGTTAAAGGGCACAGATACGCAGTATTTT
TRBD1	-	TRBJ1-2	TRBV9	CASSATGGYGYTF	TGTGCCAGCAGCGCGACAGGGGGCTATGGCTACACCTTC